The clone carrying this T cell receptor (beta chain) has a handful of counts. TCRdb called the 5' RACE reads again in MiXCR, with one record for every CDR3 protein. The sample carries under 400,000 distinct CDR3 sequences, 20% to 25% recorded once. The sample comes from a study of T-cell memory formation after mild COVID-19. Across the whole study: The two donors had largely donor-specific TCR clusters.

The trim removed 5 bases at V and 6 bases at J, leaving 13 bases unmatched. The CDR3 is 16 residues long. Germline CDR1 is SEHNR and CDR2 is FQNEAQ (reference sequence). Sample: PBMCs or a T cell subset sorted from them (not recorded which). The V gene is TRBV7-9, the J gene TRBJ2-7; TRBD2 matches at 10 bases. The TCR originated in an adult woman who had mild COVID-19 (a few samples of this study predate the infection). Cell type and time point are not known. CDR3 DNA: TGTGCCAGCAGCCCCGGGAGGGTAGCGGGAGGATCCGAGCAGTACTTC. This encodes CASSPGRVAGGSEQYF.